This TCR beta chain was profiled in a study of Tregs in tolerant kidney transplant recipients. As concerns this clone: What it binds is unknown.

Only in-frame clones appear in the TCRdb table, and some are missing; sequencing was by immunoSEQ multiplex PCR. The data hold roughly 120,000 clones, with roughly 92% observed a single time. The CDR3 totals 15 residues. V shed 7 bases and J 7 bases; nucleotides not matched to a gene: 13. Germline V gene lookup returns CDR1 MRHNA and CDR2 SNTAGT. Unstimulated Tregs (CD4+CD25+CD127-) and CD4+CD25- non-Tregs were sorted from PBMCs. Findings of the study overall: Biological reproducibility was not directly addressed, but technical replication error appeared minimal. Activated donor B cell expansion appeared to reveal the most relevant donor-specific TCRbeta repertoire.

The V call is TRBV6-4, the J call TRBJ2-1; TRBD2 matches at 7 bases. Sequenced material: CD4+ T cells from blood. This receptor was obtained from a human donor in good health. CDR3 DNA sequence: TGTGCCAGCACCCGAGGGGCGGGAGTGGGAAATGAGCAGTTCTTC. Translation: CASTRGAGVGNEQFF.